The rows below give T cell receptor beta chains drawn from one sample of a study of cytomegalovirus exposure and HLA in healthy donors. Clones were sequenced by immunoSEQ multiplex PCR, and TCRdb holds only the in-frame ones, with some missing. The sample includes 150,000 to 180,000 clones, under 80% seen only once; the top ten take around 2.3%. The sample consisted of PBMCs. All receptors come from a man between 25 and 39 years old in good health and CMV-seronegative. The CDR3 runs from the conserved cysteine through the conserved F or W. The D gene is left open where the match is weak. Clone size is shown for a subset of rows, as once, few, many or a class of expanded clone.

d_call,v_call,j_call,clone_size,cdr3_aa,cdr3_nt
-,TRBV7-9,TRBJ2-1,-,CASSPGHSEGDEQFF,TGTGCCAGCAGCCCGGGCCATTCGGAGGGAGATGAGCAGTTCTTC
-,TRBV6-1,TRBJ2-2,-,CASSELSVRGTGELFF,TGTGCCAGCAGTGAACTGTCAGTAAGGGGGACCGGGGAGCTGTTTTTT
TRBD2,TRBV9,TRBJ2-3,-,CASSVAGGVDTQYF,TGTGCCAGCAGCGTAGCGGGGGGGGTAGATACGCAGTATTTT
TRBD1,TRBV5-8,TRBJ2-7,-,CASTVGQGLYEQYF,TGTGCCAGCACTGTGGGACAGGGGCTATACGAGCAGTACTTC
TRBD2,TRBV15,TRBJ2-5,once,CATSRGSRGGEETQYF,TGTGCCACCAGCAGAGGGTCCCGCGGGGGGGAAGAGACCCAGTACTTC
TRBD2,TRBV4-2,TRBJ2-1,-,CASSPGTSGMSSYNEQFF,TGTGCCAGCAGCCCCGGGACTAGCGGGATGAGCTCCTACAATGAGCAGTTCTTC
-,TRBV28,TRBJ1-4,-,CASSRGGDEKLFF,TGTGCCAGCAGTCGGGGGGGAGATGAAAAACTGTTTTTT
TRBD1,TRBV27,TRBJ1-6,-,CASSFSGTGGSPLHF,TGTGCCAGCAGTTTCTCCGGGACAGGGGGTTCACCCCTCCACTTT
TRBD1,TRBV14,TRBJ1-1,-,CASSQFRGVLGDTEAFF,TGTGCCAGCAGCCAATTCAGGGGGGTCCTGGGGGACACTGAAGCTTTCTTT
TRBD1,TRBV28,TRBJ1-5,-,CASSSGQGNQPQHF,TGTGCCAGCAGTTCCGGACAGGGAAATCAGCCCCAGCATTTT
-,TRBV28,TRBJ1-2,-,CASSPLPSGYTF,TGTGCCAGCAGTCCACTCCCTTCTGGCTACACCTTC
-,TRBV7-9,TRBJ1-1,-,CASSSEQGNTEAFF,TGTGCCAGCAGCTCCGAACAGGGGAACACTGAAGCTTTCTTT
-,TRBV6-4,TRBJ1-4,few,CASRETGEKLFF,TGTGCCAGCAGAGAAACGGGTGAAAAACTGTTTTTT
TRBD2,TRBV19,TRBJ2-7,few,CASRQVAGAREQYF,TGTGCCAGTAGGCAAGTAGCGGGGGCCCGCGAGCAGTACTTC
-,TRBV7-9,TRBJ2-7,-,CSSSLAGQTYEQYF,TGTTCCAGCAGCTTAGCGGGACAGACCTACGAGCAGTACTTC
TRBD1,TRBV27,TRBJ2-1,-,CASSTGVSSYNEQFF,TGTGCCAGCAGCACAGGGGTGAGCTCCTACAATGAGCAGTTCTTC
TRBD2,TRBV19,TRBJ2-3,-,CASRLIAGGQDTQYF,TGTGCCAGTAGGTTAATAGCGGGGGGGCAGGATACGCAGTATTTT
-,TRBV27,TRBJ1-6,once,CASSFRVGGSPLHF,TGTGCCAGCAGTTTTCGTGTGGGGGGTTCACCCCTCCACTTT
-,TRBV29-1,TRBJ2-5,-,CSFTQGGRHQETQYF,TGCAGTTTCACCCAGGGAGGACGCCACCAAGAGACCCAGTACTTC
-,TRBV7-2,TRBJ1-5,-,CASSLYPNWGDQPQHF,TGTGCCAGCAGCTTATACCCCAATTGGGGGGATCAGCCCCAGCATTTT
TRBD1,TRBV5-1,TRBJ1-1,-,CASSSRTGANTEAFF,TGCGCCAGCAGCTCTCGGACAGGAGCGAACACTGAAGCTTTCTTT
TRBD1,TRBV19,TRBJ1-1,once,CASSIDPQGARGAFF,TGTGCCAGTAGTATAGATCCGCAGGGGGCCCGCGGGGCTTTCTTT
-,TRBV19,TRBJ2-5,-,CASSGGPQETQYF,TGTGCCAGTAGCGGGGGGCCCCAAGAGACCCAGTACTTC
-,TRBV7-9,TRBJ2-1,few,CSSSLGIDEQFF,TGTTCCAGCAGCTTAGGTATCGATGAGCAGTTCTTC
-,TRBV28,TRBJ1-2,-,CASSLSRPTHGYTF,TGTGCCAGCAGTTTGTCGAGGCCGACCCATGGCTACACCTTC
TRBD2,TRBV6-5,TRBJ2-5,-,CASSLGLAAPWTQYF,TGTGCCAGCAGTCTCGGACTAGCGGCCCCCTGGACCCAGTACTTC
TRBD1,TRBV4-2,TRBJ1-4,few,CASSQAAGTGNEKLFF,TGTGCCAGCAGCCAAGCCGCAGGGACAGGGAATGAAAAACTGTTTTTT
TRBD1,TRBV2,TRBJ2-7,-,CASRTGEVYEQYF,TGTGCCAGTAGGACAGGGGAAGTCTACGAGCAGTACTTC
TRBD1,TRBV5-1,TRBJ1-6,-,CASSQAGQGSSYNSPLHF,TGCGCCAGCAGCCAGGCGGGACAGGGGAGCTCCTATAATTCACCCCTCCACTTT
-,TRBV27,TRBJ1-1,few,CASSRTGAEAFF,TGTGCCAGCAGTAGAACAGGAGCTGAAGCTTTCTTT
TRBD1,TRBV29-1,TRBJ1-2,-,CSVAGTGYGYTF,TGCAGCGTCGCTGGGACAGGCTATGGCTACACCTTC
-,TRBV7-9,TRBJ2-1,-,CASSSSDRAGRIF,TGTGCCAGCAGTTCCTCAGATAGGGCAGGGAGGATCTTC
-,TRBV4-3,TRBJ2-1,-,CASSQDTSSYNEQFF,TGCGCCAGCAGCCAAGACACTAGCTCCTACAATGAGCAGTTCTTC
TRBD2,TRBV25-1,TRBJ2-5,-,CASSVDRVGRGGETQYF,TGTGCCAGCAGTGTAGACCGGGTGGGGAGGGGTGGAGAGACCCAGTACTTC
TRBD2,TRBV5-6,TRBJ2-1,-,CASRPFRAGWEDEQFF,TGTGCCAGCAGGCCATTTAGAGCGGGGTGGGAGGATGAGCAGTTCTTC
TRBD1,TRBV5-1,TRBJ2-7,-,CASSVDRVYEQYF,TGCGCCAGCAGCGTGGACAGGGTTTACGAGCAGTACTTC
TRBD2,TRBV6-5,TRBJ2-5,-,CASRTLAGEETQYF,TGTGCCAGCAGGACACTAGCGGGGGAAGAGACCCAGTACTTC
-,TRBV11-2,TRBJ2-2,-,CASSPPGSANTGELFF,TGTGCCAGCAGCCCCCCGGGTAGCGCGAACACCGGGGAGCTGTTTTTT
-,TRBV5-4,TRBJ2-3,-,CASSLEGTRSTDTQYF,TGTGCCAGCAGCTTGGAGGGGACACGTAGCACAGATACGCAGTATTTT
-,TRBV4-2,TRBJ2-2,-,CASSQVQGNTGELFF,TGTGCCAGCAGCCAAGTACAGGGGAACACCGGGGAGCTGTTTTTT